These 11 T cell receptor beta chains were all obtained from the same sample, sequenced in a study of spatial heterogeneity in lung cancer. Overall study findings and caveats: For expanded intratumoral alpha and beta TCRs, counts tracked tumor mutation counts.

These receptors' targets are unknown. Each CDR3 protein gets one entry after TCRdb re-called the 5' RACE reads with MiXCR. The sample has nearly 5,000 distinct CDR3 sequences; around 13% are singletons. Time point defined: sample taken at primary tumor resection. The sequencing here drew on lung tumor tissue, taken at surgery. The receptors derive from a female donor with early-stage non-small cell lung cancer.

This clonotype has ten or more counts. This sequence joins TRBV6-9 and TRBJ1-3; 7 bases map to TRBD1. Germline assignment: CDR1 MNHGY and CDR2 SVAAGI. The length of the CDR3 is 14 residues. The V and J ends lost 8 bases and 3 bases, in that order; junction bases with no gene match: 7. This CDR3 is CASLEDRDGNTIYF. CDR3 DNA: TGTGCCAGCTTGGAAGACAGGGATGGAAACACCATATATTTT.

This clonotype is medium-sized (0.01 to 0.1%) within its sample. CDR3 bases: TGCAGCGTGTGGGGGCTGAACACCATATATTTT. It translates to CSVWGLNTIYF. The J gene is TRBJ1-3, the V gene TRBV29-1, with D possibly matching TRBD1 (6 bases). Looked up from germline, CDR1 is SQVTM and CDR2 is ANQGSEA. V dropped 6 bases and J dropped 7 bases, with 10 bases sitting between them. The CDR3 sequence is 11 residues long.

This clonotype is medium-sized (0.01 to 0.1%) by share. V gene TRBV20-1 combines with J gene TRBJ1-2; D might be TRBD1 (5 bases). Germline-derived CDR1 and CDR2 are DFQATT and SNEGSKA (reference sequence). Trimming took 6 bases from V and 8 from J, leaving 16 bases between them. The CDR3 covers 12 residues. CDR3 in amino acids: CSAVGTSGGYTF. The CDR3 coding sequence is TGCAGTGCCGTAGGGACCAGCGGAGGCTACACCTTC.

By frequency in the sample, this clonotype is medium-sized (0.01 to 0.1%). The rearrangement joins TRBV6-1 to TRBJ2-7, with D unresolved. V lost 11 bases to trimming and J lost 1 base, with 9 bases between them. The germline V gene encodes CDR1 MNHNS and CDR2 SASEGT. The CDR3 covers 11 residues. The CDR3 protein is CASARSYEQYF. In DNA form, the CDR3 reads TGTGCCTCGGCCAGGTCCTACGAGCAGTACTTC.

This clonotype occurred many times. One end of the junction is discordant with germline, which a read error may explain. This sequence joins TRBV3-1 and TRBJ2-1; weak D call: TRBD1 (5 bases). CDR3 length: 15 amino acids. Germline assignment: CDR1 LGHDT and CDR2 YNNKEL (reference sequence). The CDR3, as DNA: TGTGCCAGCAGCCAAATAGGTGGGGCCTACAATGAACAGTTCTTC. It is translated as CASSQIGGAYNEQFF.

This clonotype is medium-sized within its sample. This rearrangement joins TRBV28 to TRBJ2-7; possible D gene TRBD1, 5 bases. The germline V and J ends were trimmed by 5 bases and 4 bases, with 15 bases remaining between them. The germline gives CDR1 MDHEN, CDR2 SYDVKM. This CDR3 comprises 14 residues. The CDR3 loop reads CASSSGAFLYEQYF. The CDR3 DNA sequence: TGTGCCAGCAGTAGTGGGGCCTTCCTTTACGAGCAGTACTTC.

CDR3 bases: TGCAGTGCTAGCCCAGCGGGGGGGTCAGATACGCAGTATTTT. This gives the protein CSASPAGGSDTQYF. This chain connects TRBV20-1 to TRBJ2-3, with 10 bases lining up with TRBD2. Trimming cost V 3 bases and J 4 bases; bases outside gene matches: 4. The CDR3 extends over 14 amino acids. Per the germline V gene, CDR1 is DFQATT and CDR2 is SNEGSKA (reference sequence).

This clonotype was counted only a few times. The V and J genes are TRBV20-1 and TRBJ1-6, with TRBD1 matching 7 bases. Germline values: CDR1 DFQATT, CDR2 SNEGSKA (reference sequence). V shed 5 bases, J shed 7 bases, and the junction held 8 bases outside the gene matches. The length of the CDR3 is 14 residues. The CDR3 reads CSAQLQGSNSPLHF. CDR3 nucleotide sequence: TGCAGTGCTCAATTACAGGGGTCGAATTCACCCCTCCACTTT.

By sample share, this clonotype is medium-sized. The V gene is TRBV25-1, the J gene TRBJ2-6; 7 positions match TRBD1. The CDR3 spans 18 residues. V was clipped by 5 bases and J by 0 bases; unmatched bases: 10. Germline assignment: CDR1 MGHDK and CDR2 SYGVNS. The chain's CDR3 is CASSRGGSQSSGANVLTF. In DNA, the CDR3 is TGTGCCAGCAGTCGAGGGGGCTCCCAAAGCTCTGGGGCCAACGTCCTGACTTTC.

By share, this clonotype counts as medium-sized. This rearrangement joins TRBV11-2 to TRBJ2-3; D is undetermined. The germline V gene has CDR1 SGHAT and CDR2 FQNNGV. The CDR3 totals 15 residues. The V end lost 3 bases, the J end lost 2 bases, and 12 bases lay between the germline ends. This CDR3 is CASSLSDSSTDTQYF. The CDR3 coding sequence is TGTGCCAGCAGCTTGAGCGACTCATCCACAGATACGCAGTATTTT.

The chain couples TRBV29-1 to TRBJ2-7; TRBD1 might be the D (5 bases). Trimming shortened V by 4 bases and J by 4 bases, and 14 bases separated the two germline ends. The germline V gene encodes CDR1 SQVTM and CDR2 ANQGSEA. The length of the CDR3 is 13 residues. The CDR3 coding sequence is TGCAGCGTTGCCGACAGCCAGGTTTACGAGCAGTACTTC. It yields the protein CSVADSQVYEQYF.